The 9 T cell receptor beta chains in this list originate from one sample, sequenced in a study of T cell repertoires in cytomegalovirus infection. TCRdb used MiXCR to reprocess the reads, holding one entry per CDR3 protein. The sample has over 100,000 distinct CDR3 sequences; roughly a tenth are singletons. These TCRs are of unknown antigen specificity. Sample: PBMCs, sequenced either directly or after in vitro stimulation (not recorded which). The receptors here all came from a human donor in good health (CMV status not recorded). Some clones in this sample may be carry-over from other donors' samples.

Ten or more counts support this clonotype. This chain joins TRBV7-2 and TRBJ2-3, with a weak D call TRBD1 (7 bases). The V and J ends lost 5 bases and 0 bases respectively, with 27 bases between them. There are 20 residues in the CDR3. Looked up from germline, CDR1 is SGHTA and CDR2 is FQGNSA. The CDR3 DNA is TGTGCCAGCAGCCGACGGGCCCCTAATGCACAGGGGACTAGCACAGATACGCAGTATTTT. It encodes CASSRRAPNAQGTSTDTQYF. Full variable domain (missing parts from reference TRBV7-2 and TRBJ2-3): GAGVSQSPSNKVTEKGKDVELRCDPISGHTALYWYRQSLGQGLEFLIYFQGNSAPDKSGLPSDRFSAERTGGSVSTLTIQRTQQEDSAVYLCASSRRAPNAQGTSTDTQYFGPGTRLTVL.

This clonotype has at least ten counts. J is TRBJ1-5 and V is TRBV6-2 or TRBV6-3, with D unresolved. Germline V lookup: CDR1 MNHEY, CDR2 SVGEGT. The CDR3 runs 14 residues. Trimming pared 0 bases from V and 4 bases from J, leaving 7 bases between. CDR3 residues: CASSYSSRNQPQHF. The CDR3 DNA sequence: TGTGCCAGCAGTTACTCGAGTCGAAATCAGCCCCAGCATTTT.

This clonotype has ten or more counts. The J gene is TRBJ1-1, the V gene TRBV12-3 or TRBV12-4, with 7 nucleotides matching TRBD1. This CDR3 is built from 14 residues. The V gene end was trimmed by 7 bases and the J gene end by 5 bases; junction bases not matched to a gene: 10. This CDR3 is CASTSQTGLTEAFF. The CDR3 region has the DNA TGTGCCAGCACCTCCCAGACAGGGCTTACTGAAGCTTTCTTT.

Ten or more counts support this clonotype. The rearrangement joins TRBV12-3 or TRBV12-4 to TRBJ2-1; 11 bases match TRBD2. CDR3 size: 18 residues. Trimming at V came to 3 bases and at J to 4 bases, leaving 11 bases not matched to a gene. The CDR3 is CASSLRLAGISGYNEQFF. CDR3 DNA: TGTGCCAGCAGTTTGCGACTAGCGGGAATCAGTGGGTACAATGAGCAGTTCTTC.

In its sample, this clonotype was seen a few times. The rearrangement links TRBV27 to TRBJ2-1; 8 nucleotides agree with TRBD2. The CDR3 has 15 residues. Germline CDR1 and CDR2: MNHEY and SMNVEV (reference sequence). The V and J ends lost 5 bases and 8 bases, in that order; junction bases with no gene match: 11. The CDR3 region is CASSITAGAFYEQFF. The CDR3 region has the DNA TGTGCCAGCAGTATAACAGCGGGAGCCTTCTATGAGCAGTTCTTC.

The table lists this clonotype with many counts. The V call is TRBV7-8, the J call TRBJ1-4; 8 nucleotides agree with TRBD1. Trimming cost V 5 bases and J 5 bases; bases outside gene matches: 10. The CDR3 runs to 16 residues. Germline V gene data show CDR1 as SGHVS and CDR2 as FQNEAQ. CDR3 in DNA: TGTGCCAGCAGCAACAACCCGGGACAGGCGAATGAAAAACTGTTTTTT. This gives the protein CASSNNPGQANEKLFF.

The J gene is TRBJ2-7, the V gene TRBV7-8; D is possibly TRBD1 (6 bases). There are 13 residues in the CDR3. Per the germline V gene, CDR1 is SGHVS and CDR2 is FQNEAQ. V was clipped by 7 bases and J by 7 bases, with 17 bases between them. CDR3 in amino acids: CASTWTVSGEQYF. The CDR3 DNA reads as TGTGCCAGCACCTGGACAGTCTCAGGGGAGCAGTACTTC.

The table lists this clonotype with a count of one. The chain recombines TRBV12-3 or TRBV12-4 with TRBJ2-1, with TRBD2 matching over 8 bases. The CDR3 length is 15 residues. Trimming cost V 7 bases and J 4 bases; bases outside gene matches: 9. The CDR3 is CASTAGGSEYNEQFF. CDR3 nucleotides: TGTGCCAGCACGGCGGGAGGATCGGAGTACAATGAGCAGTTCTTC.

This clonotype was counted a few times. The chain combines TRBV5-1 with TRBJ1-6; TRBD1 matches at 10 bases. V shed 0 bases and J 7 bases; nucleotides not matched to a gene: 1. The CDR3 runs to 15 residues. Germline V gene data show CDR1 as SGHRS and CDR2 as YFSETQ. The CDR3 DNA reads TGCGCCAGCAGCTTGGGGGACAGGGGAAATTCACCCCTCCACTTT. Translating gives CASSLGDRGNSPLHF.